This TCR beta chain originates from a study of T cell responses to AZD1222 COVID-19 vaccine. The germline gives CDR1 SGHVS, CDR2 FQNEAQ. CDR3 length: 13 residues. V lost 6 bases, J lost 2 bases, and 11 bases lay in between. Profiling relied on immunoSEQ multiplex PCR, and the TCRdb table lists in-frame clones only, not all of them. The table lists about 130,000 clones, about 93% of them singletons. For this clone: Its antigen is currently unknown.

Regarding the study as a whole: It was only 6 or 7 AZD1222 recipients who were seropositive at baseline. Females outnumbered males among donors, who were mostly white British; clonal diversity was possibly underestimated.

The sequence derives from an adult in good health. The chain uses TRBV7-8 and TRBJ2-7; D is unresolved. Here the sequenced sample was peripheral blood, taken on day 0 of AZD1222 vaccination. The CDR3 nucleotides read TGTGCCAGCAGACACCCACTAACCTACGAGCAGTACTTC. The encoded protein is CASRHPLTYEQYF.